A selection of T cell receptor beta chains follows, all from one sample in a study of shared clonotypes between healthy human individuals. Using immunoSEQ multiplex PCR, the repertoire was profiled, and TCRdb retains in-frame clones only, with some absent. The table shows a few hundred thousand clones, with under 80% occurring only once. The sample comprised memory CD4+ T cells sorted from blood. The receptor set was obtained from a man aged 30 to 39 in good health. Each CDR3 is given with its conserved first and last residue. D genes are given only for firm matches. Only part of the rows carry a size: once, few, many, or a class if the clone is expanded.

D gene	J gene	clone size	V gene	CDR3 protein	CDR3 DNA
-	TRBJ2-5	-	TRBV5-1	CASRPGGGEETQYF	TGCGCCAGCAGACCAGGCGGGGGCGAAGAGACCCAGTACTTC
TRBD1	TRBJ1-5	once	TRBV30	CAWALGTGFQPQHF	TGTGCCTGGGCCCTCGGGACAGGTTTTCAGCCCCAGCATTTT
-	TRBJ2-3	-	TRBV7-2	CASSRGQLLTDTQYF	TGTGCCAGCAGCCGAGGACAGCTTCTCACAGATACGCAGTATTTT
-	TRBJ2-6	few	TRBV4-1	CASSQADFIGAGANVLTF	TGCGCCAGCAGCCAGGCCGATTTTATAGGGGCTGGGGCCAACGTCCTGACTTTC
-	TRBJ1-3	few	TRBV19	CASSISVSSGNTIYF	TGTGCCAGTAGTATCAGCGTAAGCTCTGGAAACACCATATATTTT
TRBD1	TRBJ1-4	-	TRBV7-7	CASSRRTGGAIEKLFF	TGTGCCAGCAGCCGCCGGACAGGGGGCGCAATTGAAAAACTGTTTTTT
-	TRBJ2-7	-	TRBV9	CASSVDGGSYEQYF	TGTGCCAGCAGCGTAGATGGCGGATCCTACGAGCAGTACTTC
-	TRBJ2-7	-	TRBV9	CASSRGTASYEQYF	TGTGCCAGCAGCAGAGGGACGGCAAGCTACGAGCAGTACTTC
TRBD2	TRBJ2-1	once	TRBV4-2	CASSQTSGSLRVNEQFF	TGTGCCAGCAGCCAAACTAGCGGGAGTCTGCGGGTAAATGAGCAGTTCTTC
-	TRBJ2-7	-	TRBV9	CASSVKGLTYEQYF	TGTGCCAGCAGCGTAAAAGGACTAACCTACGAGCAGTACTTC
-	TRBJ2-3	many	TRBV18	CASSPRPDTDTQYF	TGTGCCAGCTCACCTCGGCCAGACACAGATACGCAGTATTTT
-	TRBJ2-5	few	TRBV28	CASSLPWETQYF	TGTGCCAGCAGTTTGCCTTGGGAGACCCAGTACTTC